This record concerns one T cell receptor (beta chain) sequence. Clones were sequenced by immunoSEQ multiplex PCR, and TCRdb holds only the in-frame ones, with some missing. The table records 120,000 or so clones, over 65% of them present only once. The record originates from a study of identifying expanded T cells in peripheral blood. The germline V gene has CDR1 MGHRA and CDR2 YSYEKL. Trimming at V came to 1 base and at J to 1 base, leaving 5 bases not matched to a gene. This CDR3 is built from 16 residues. Healthy donors had no documented immune events, such as infections, while sampled. The source of this sequence is a person between 18 and 75 years old in good health. V usage is TRBV4-1 and J usage is TRBJ1-1; 8 positions agree with TRBD1. The sample was blood. In DNA form, the CDR3 reads TGCGCCAGCAGCCAAGCTACAGGGGGATGGAACACTGAAGCTTTCTTT. Translation gives CASSQATGGWNTEAFF.